The TCR beta chain under discussion was sequenced for a study of T cell repertoires in cytomegalovirus infection. Overall study: Selected CMV epitopes included recently identified HLA-C-restricted ones as well as well-studied HLA-B-restricted ones.

On this clonotype: Its target is unknown. The junction departs from germline at one end; a sequencing error may be responsible.

MiXCR, applied by TCRdb to the reads, yields one record per CDR3 protein. The sample contains hundreds of thousands of distinct CDR3 sequences, 32% of which appear only once. The material sequenced was cultured CD8+ T cells from PBMCs, taken from culture after CMV antigen stimulation. This sequence was found in a human donor in good health (CMV status not recorded). Some clones in this sample may be carry-over from other donors' samples.

CDR3 coding DNA: TGTGCCAGCAGCTACGACAGTTTCGCAAACACCATATATTTT. Translation: CASSYDSFANTIYF. The gene calls are TRBV5-3 and TRBJ1-3; D might be TRBD1 (5 bases). TRBV5-3 is classed as an ORF, of uncertain function. This CDR3 is built from 14 residues.